The TCR beta chain described here comes from a study of blood T cell repertoires in COVID-19. The ends lost 8 bases at V and 9 bases at J; junction bases unmatched: 12. Germline CDR1 reads GTSNPN; CDR2 reads SVGIG (reference sequence). The CDR3 has 13 amino acids. TCRdb keeps only in-frame clones here, not all; method: immunoSEQ multiplex PCR. The sample yields some 80,000 clones, roughly four fifths seen once. Sequenced: peripheral blood. This rearrangement joins TRBV30 to TRBJ2-1; TRBD1 agrees at 8 bases. The TCR was taken from a human donor in a cohort sampled during active COVID-19. The CDR3 DNA follows: TGTGCCCGAAAGCGGCAGGGGGCGAGTGAGCAGTTCTTC. Residues: CARKRQGASEQFF.